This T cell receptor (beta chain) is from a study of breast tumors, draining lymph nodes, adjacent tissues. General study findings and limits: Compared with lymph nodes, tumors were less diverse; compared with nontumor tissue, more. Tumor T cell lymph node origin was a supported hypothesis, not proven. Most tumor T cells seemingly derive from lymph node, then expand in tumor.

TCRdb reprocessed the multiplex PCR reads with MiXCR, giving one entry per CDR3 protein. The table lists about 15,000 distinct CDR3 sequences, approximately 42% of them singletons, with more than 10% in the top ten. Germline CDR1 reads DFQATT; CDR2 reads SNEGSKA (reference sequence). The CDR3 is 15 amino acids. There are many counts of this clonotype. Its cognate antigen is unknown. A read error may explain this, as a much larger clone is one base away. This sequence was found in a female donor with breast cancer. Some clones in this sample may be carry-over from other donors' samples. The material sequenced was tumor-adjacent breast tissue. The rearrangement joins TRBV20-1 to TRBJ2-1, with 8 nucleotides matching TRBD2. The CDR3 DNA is TGCAGTGCTATCCGGACTAGCAGTTCCTCCAATGAGCAGTTCTTC. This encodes CSAIRTSSSSNEQFF.